The following is a T cell receptor beta chain sequence with its context. Its antigen remains unidentified. The CDR3 is 14 amino acids. V was clipped by 3 bases and J by 2 bases, with 7 bases between them. Germline V gene sequence: CDR1 KGHSH, CDR2 LQKENI. This sample was taken from a study of CD4 T cells in relation to SARS-CoV-2 and coronaviruses. In the study overall: The HLA restriction of the shared crossreactive spike epitopes was mapped. General study findings and limits: No crossreactivity against non-spike viral proteins was tested here. According to naive versus memory sequencing, detected responses are memory recall, not newly primed. In around 67% of donors, memory CD4+ clonotypes crossrecognized SARS-CoV-2 and at least one common cold coronavirus spike.

Profiled with immunoSEQ multiplex PCR; TCRdb holds only in-frame clones, not every one. The sample lists about 59,000 clones; roughly 90% were seen once. Unexposed donor CD4+ T cells date from 2011-2018, before the COVID-19 pandemic. The chain combines TRBV18 with TRBJ2-2; no clear D. The receptor's source is a human donor in good health. What was sequenced was memory CD4+ T cells from PBMCs. CDR3 nucleotides: TGTGCCAGCTCACCGAGTAGTAACACCGGGGAGCTGTTTTTT. Encoded protein: CASSPSSNTGELFF.